This T cell receptor beta chain was identified during a study of T-cell reconstitution after alpha-beta-depleted transplantation in children. Germline V gives CDR1 MNHEY, CDR2 SVGEGT. The CDR3 is 20 amino acids. V lost 2 bases to trimming and J lost 1 base; unmatched junction nucleotides: 14. Unique molecular identifiers were used to barcode this TCRbeta library. TCRdb recomputed calls from the PCR reads with MiXCR, one row per CDR3 protein. The sample lists some 200,000 distinct CDR3 sequences, approximately 14% seen once, with 13% in the top ten. V usage is TRBV6-2 or TRBV6-3 and J usage is TRBJ2-2, with 9 bases identical to TRBD2. The source is a human donor who donated a stem cell graft to a child with acute lymphoblastic leukemia. Material: PBMCs from the stem cell graft donor, obtained from the stem cell graft. The DNA of the CDR3 is TGTGCCAGCAGTTACGCCAGATCCGGGACTAGCTCTTGGAACACCGGGGAGCTGTTTTTT. The encoded protein is CASSYARSGTSSWNTGELFF.